This note documents a single TCR beta chain sequence. TCRdb keeps only in-frame clones here, not all; method: immunoSEQ multiplex PCR. The repertoire holds almost 95,000 clones, around nine tenths seen once, with around 18% in the top ten. The CDR3 extends over 14 amino acids. CDR1 and CDR2 (germline): SGHDT, YYEEEE. The V and J ends lost 1 base and 4 bases, in that order; junction bases with no gene match: 4. This sample is drawn from a study of blood T cell repertoires in COVID-19. Study information: Donors in the United States, Italy and Spain gave samples during acute or convalescent COVID-19.

The source is a woman aged 55 to 70 with COVID-19, enrolled during active disease. The sample comprised peripheral blood. V gene TRBV5-6 combines with J gene TRBJ2-7; 8 positions agree with TRBD1. CDR3 sequence reads: CASSLWTGLYEQYF. In DNA form, the CDR3 reads TGTGCCAGCAGCTTGTGGACAGGGCTGTACGAGCAGTACTTC.